This T cell receptor beta chain is from a study of CD8+ T cells in alopecia areata. Study-level findings and limits: TCR sharing across patients was less clear than in mice, possibly HLA-related.

As regards this clone: The antigen is unknown.

Treatment reported: oral pan-JAK inhibitor, 5-10 mg twice daily. Sequencing templates came from extracted RNA that was reverse transcribed into cDNA. This table comes from immunoSEQ multiplex PCR, and its TCRdb copy is limited to in-frame clones, with some not included. The table records some 120,000 clones, approximately 57% of them present only once. V lost 2 bases, J lost 6 bases, and 26 bases lay in between. This CDR3 spans 19 amino acids. Germline V lookup: CDR1 SEHNR, CDR2 FQNEAQ (reference sequence). The chain joins TRBV7-9 to TRBJ2-1; no reliable D call. This clonotype originated in a human donor with alopecia areata. Sample: CD4+ T cells sorted from blood, taken at week 4, from a patient treated with tofacitinib. This CDR3 is CASSLSSAVGNPSLNEQFF. The CDR3 DNA is TGTGCCAGCAGCTTATCTTCGGCAGTGGGAAACCCGTCACTCAATGAGCAGTTCTTC.